This entry describes one T cell receptor (beta chain). Its antigen remains unknown. The data belong to a study of vaccination and CD4 T cells after COVID-19. Study background: Two mRNA vaccine doses were given, either BNT162b2 or mRNA-1273. Overlapping spike peptides served as the stimulus for the cells. These peptides came from SARS-CoV-2 and from the common cold coronaviruses HCoV-NL63, HCoV-OC43 and HCoV-229E. Every culture used as a control got a CEFX pool, an HIV-1 Nef pool, or no peptide. General observations from the study: Within the convalescent patients, a median roughly 87% of the SARS-CoV-2-reactive clones were ones that appeared only post-vaccination.

Sequencing of cultured CD4+ T cell DNA used the Oncomine TCR Beta short-read assay. MiXCR was run by TCRdb on the PCR reads, yielding one entry per CDR3 protein. The table has over 10,000 distinct CDR3 sequences, 58% seen once. V lost 0 bases to trimming and J lost 2 bases, with 9 bases between them. CDR1 is SGHRS and CDR2 is YFSETQ in the germline V gene. The CDR3 consists of 15 residues. As to treatment: approximately 9-day PBMC culture with coronavirus spike peptide pools or control peptides (ViraFEST assay). The sequence was obtained from a human donor who had recovered from COVID-19. This chain links TRBV5-1 with TRBJ1-5; possibly TRBD1 for D (5 bases). The source material was CD4+ T cells from blood, cultured in vitro. CDR3 sequence: CASSLGGSGNQPQHF. Written as DNA, the CDR3 is TGCGCCAGCAGCTTGGGGGGGTCGGGCAATCAGCCCCAGCATTTT.